What follows is one TCR beta chain and its context. What this receptor recognizes is not known. Base qualities are not recorded, but no much larger clone differs from it by a single base. The data belong to a study of sequential checkpoint blockade in melanoma (dated by TCRdb to the late 2010s). Broadly, across the study: Patients were assigned by 1:1 randomization to either first-line nivolumab followed by ipilimumab (arm A) or ipilimumab followed by nivolumab (arm B). Maintenance nivolumab came after each of the two trial sequences.

In light of the paper, this sample's treatment or condition label describes: randomized to nivolumab then ipilimumab (arm A) or the reverse (arm B). Prior DNA-damaging chemotherapy had not been received by any trial patient. Thawed PBMCs were sorted on a FACS Aria II flow cytometer to isolate live CD3+CD8+ cells negative for CD19 and CD56. CheckMate 064, a randomized, open-label phase II trial of sequential checkpoint blockade, was the source of the samples, all of which came from patients with melanoma. Leukapheresis was used to collect peripheral blood mononuclear cells, which were then purified with Ficoll-Paque and frozen in human serum with about 9.3% DMSO. Immediately after sorting, the purity of the sorted blood CD3+CD8+ cells was confirmed to be >98%, and DNA was then extracted. Overall study outcomes, separate from this receptor: The response-prediction model combining TCR metrics and mutation burden needs validation in larger, independent patient cohorts.

CDR1 is given as SGHDN and CDR2 as FVKESK, both from the germline V gene. The CDR3 holds 16 amino acids from the cysteine to the phenylalanine. Only CDR3 DNA is held: 48 bases, read in frame from base 1. The immunoSEQ Assay was used to immunosequence TCRbeta CDR3 regions from genomic DNA. Prior to high-throughput sequencing, genomic DNA was amplified by bias-controlled multiplex PCR. On the study's bioinformatics: To quantify the absolute abundance of each unique TCRbeta CDR3 region, the sequences were collapsed and filtered. Clonality, defined as 1 minus Pielou's evenness, was calculated using productive rearrangements only. A previously published method was used to identify clones whose frequencies were significantly greater in on-treatment samples than in baseline samples. TCRdb took this table from immuneACCESS and kept in-frame rearrangements with V and J called. Such tables lack part of the clones; where checked against another copy, unresolved V genes explain under half of the gap, and the rest is unexplained. V, J and clone size are taken as reported in that table, and D and trimming were inferred from the DNA itself. The sample table holds under 15,000 clones, of which more than 75% were seen once. The top ten clones comprise around a quarter of the sample.

The specimen was CD8+ T cells sorted from blood (inferred from file names), collected from a patient given nivolumab and ipilimumab in sequence. This clonotype originated in a human donor with melanoma. In this chain, TRBV14 is recombined with TRBJ2-5; TRBD2 aligns with 7 central bases. The J call could be wrong; TRBJ2-7 is a better fit for the DNA end. The sequence in DNA is TGTGCCAGCAGCCAAGGGGCTAGCGGCGCCTCCTACGAGCAGTACTTC. This sequence encodes CASSQGASGASYEQYF.